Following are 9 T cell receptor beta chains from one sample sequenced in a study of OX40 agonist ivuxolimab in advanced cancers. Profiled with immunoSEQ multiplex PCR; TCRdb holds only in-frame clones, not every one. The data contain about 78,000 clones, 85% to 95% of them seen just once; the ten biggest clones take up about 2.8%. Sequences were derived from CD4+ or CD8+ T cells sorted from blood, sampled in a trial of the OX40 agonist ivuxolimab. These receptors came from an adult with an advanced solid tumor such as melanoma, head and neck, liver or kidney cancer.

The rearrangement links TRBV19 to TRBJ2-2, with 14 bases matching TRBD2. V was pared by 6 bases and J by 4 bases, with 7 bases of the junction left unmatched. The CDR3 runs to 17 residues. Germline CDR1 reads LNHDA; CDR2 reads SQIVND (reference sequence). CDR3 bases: TGTGCCAGTAGCACCCCCGGACTAGCGGGGGGCACCGGGGAGCTGTTTTTT. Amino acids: CASSTPGLAGGTGELFF. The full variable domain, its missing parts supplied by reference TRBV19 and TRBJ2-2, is DGGITQSPKYLFRKEGQNVTLSCEQNLNHDAMYWYRQDPGQGLRLIYYSQIVNDFQKGDIAEGYSVSREKKESFPLTVTSAQKNPTAFYLCASSTPGLAGGTGELFFGEGSRLTVL.

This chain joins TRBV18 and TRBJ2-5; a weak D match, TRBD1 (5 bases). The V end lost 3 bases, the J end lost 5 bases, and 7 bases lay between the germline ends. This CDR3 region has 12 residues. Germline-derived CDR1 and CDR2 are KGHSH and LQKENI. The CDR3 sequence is CASSPSGETQYF. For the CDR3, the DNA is TGTGCCAGCTCACCGTCAGGGGAGACCCAGTACTTC.

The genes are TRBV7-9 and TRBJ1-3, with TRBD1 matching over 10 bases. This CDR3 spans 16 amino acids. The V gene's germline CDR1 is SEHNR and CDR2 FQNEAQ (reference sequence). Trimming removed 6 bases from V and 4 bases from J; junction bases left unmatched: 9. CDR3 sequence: CASRPLGQGKGNTIYF. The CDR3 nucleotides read TGTGCCAGCAGACCTTTGGGACAGGGGAAAGGAAACACCATATATTTT.

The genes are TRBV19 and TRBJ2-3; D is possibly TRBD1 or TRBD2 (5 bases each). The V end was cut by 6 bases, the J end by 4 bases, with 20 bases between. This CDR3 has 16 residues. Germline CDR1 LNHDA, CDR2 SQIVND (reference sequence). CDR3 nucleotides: TGTGCCAGTAGCCCATCCGGGACCCGGCGCCCAGATACGCAGTATTTT. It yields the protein CASSPSGTRRPDTQYF.

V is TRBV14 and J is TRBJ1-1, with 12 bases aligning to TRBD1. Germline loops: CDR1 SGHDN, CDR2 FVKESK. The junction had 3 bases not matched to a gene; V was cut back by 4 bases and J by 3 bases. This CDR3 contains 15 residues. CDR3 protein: CASSPWDRGHTEAFF. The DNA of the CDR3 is TGTGCCAGCAGCCCCTGGGACAGGGGGCACACTGAAGCTTTCTTT.

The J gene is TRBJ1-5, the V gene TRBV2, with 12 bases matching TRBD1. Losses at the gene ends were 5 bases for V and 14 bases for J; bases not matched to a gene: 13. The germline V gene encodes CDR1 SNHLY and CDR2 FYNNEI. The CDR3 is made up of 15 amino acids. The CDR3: CASSPVPGQGATEHF. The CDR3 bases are TGTGCCAGCAGTCCAGTCCCGGGACAGGGGGCAACGGAGCATTTT. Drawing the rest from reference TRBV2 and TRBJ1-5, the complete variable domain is EPEVTQTPSHQVTQMGQEVILRCVPISNHLYFYWYRQILGQKVEFLVSFYNNEISEKSEIFDDQFSVERPDGSNFTLKIRSTKLEDSAMYFCASSPVPGQGATEHFGDGTRLSIL.

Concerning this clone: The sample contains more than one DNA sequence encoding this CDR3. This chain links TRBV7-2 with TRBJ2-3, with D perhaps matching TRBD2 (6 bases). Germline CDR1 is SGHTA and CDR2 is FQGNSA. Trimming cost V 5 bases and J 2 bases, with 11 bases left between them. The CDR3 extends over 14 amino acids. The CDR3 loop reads CASSAGLPTDTQYF. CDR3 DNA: TGTGCCAGCAGCGCGGGGCTTCCCACAGATACGCAGTATTTT.

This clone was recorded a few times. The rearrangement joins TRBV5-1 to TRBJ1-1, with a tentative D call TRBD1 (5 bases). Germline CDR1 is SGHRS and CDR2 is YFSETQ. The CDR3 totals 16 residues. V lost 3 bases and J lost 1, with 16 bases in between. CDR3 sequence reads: CASSYRGAVENTEAFF. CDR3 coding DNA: TGCGCCAGCAGCTACCGAGGGGCCGTAGAGAACACTGAAGCTTTCTTT.

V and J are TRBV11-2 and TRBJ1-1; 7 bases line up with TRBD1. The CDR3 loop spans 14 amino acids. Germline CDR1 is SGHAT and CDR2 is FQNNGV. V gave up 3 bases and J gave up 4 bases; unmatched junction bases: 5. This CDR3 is CASSFMRGPTEAFF. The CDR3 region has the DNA TGTGCCAGCAGCTTTATGAGGGGGCCCACTGAAGCTTTCTTT.